This is a list of T cell receptor beta chains from one sample in a study of blood T cell repertoires in COVID-19. Sequencing was performed with immunoSEQ multiplex PCR; in TCRdb, only in-frame clones are kept and a portion is missing. The table includes a few hundred thousand clones, about 87% detected once. Sequencing was done on a sample of PBMCs or T cells enriched from blood (not recorded which). These receptors all stem from a young woman who had recovered from COVID-19. Each CDR3 is given with its conserved first and last residue. A D gene is named only where the DNA matches it firmly. The size of a clone is reported for some rows only, either as once, few or many, or as a class for expanded clones.

-	TRBV27	TRBJ1-5	TRBD1	TGTGCCAGCAGTTTGGGCCAGGGGGTAGGGGAAATCAATCAGCCCCAGCATTTT	CASSLGQGVGEINQPQHF
-	TRBV6-2/TRBV6-3	TRBJ2-2	-	TGTGCCAGCAGCTTGGGCTCTGAGACTAACCCTTACGCTGCCGGGGAGCTGTTTTTT	CASSLGSETNPYAAGELFF
-	TRBV5-4	TRBJ2-7	TRBD2	TGTGCCAGCAGCCCCCGACTAGCGGGGGACTCCTACGAGCAGTACTTC	CASSPRLAGDSYEQYF
-	TRBV11-2	TRBJ2-7	TRBD2	TGTGCCAGCAGCCCCCGACTAGCGGGACCGTACGAGCAGTACTTC	CASSPRLAGPYEQYF
once	TRBV3-1/TRBV3-2	TRBJ2-4	TRBD1	TGTGCCAGCAGCCGACAGGGTGCTCTAAACATTCAGTACTTC	CASSRQGALNIQYF
-	TRBV6-5	TRBJ1-1	-	TGTGCCAGCATTCGGGGGGGGCAGACAGAAGCTTTCTTT	CASIRGGQTEAFF
-	TRBV5-6	TRBJ1-4	TRBD1	TGTGCCAGCAGCTTACGGACAGGGGGCGGAAAACTGTTTTTT	CASSLRTGGGKLFF
-	TRBV5-5	TRBJ1-2	-	TGTGCCAGCAGCTTTGAGGGGGAAACTGGCTACACCTTC	CASSFEGETGYTF
-	TRBV29-1	TRBJ2-3	-	TGCCCGGGTGAGACCCTAACAGATACGCAGTATTTT	CPGETLTDTQYF
-	TRBV19	TRBJ1-1	TRBD1	TGTGCCAGTATGGTGGGGACAGGGAGTGGTCCGAACACTGAAGCTTTCTTT	CASMVGTGSGPNTEAFF
-	TRBV25-1	TRBJ1-2	TRBD1	TGTGCCAGCAGTGATCGTGGGACAGGGGCTCAAGGCTACACCTTC	CASSDRGTGAQGYTF
-	TRBV11-3	TRBJ2-1	-	TGTGCCAGCAGCTTAGGACGTAGAGGGGGTGGGAATGAGCAGTTCTTC	CASSLGRRGGGNEQFF
-	TRBV28	TRBJ1-2	-	TGTGCCAGCAGTCCACCGACGGGTAACTATGGCTACACCTTC	CASSPPTGNYGYTF
-	TRBV5-1	TRBJ2-3	TRBD2	TGCGCCAGCAGCTTAATAGCGGGGGAGATCGCTAGCACAGATACGCAGTATTTT	CASSLIAGEIASTDTQYF
few	TRBV7-2	TRBJ1-3	TRBD1	TGTGCCAGCAGCCCATCTCGGGACAGCCTAAACACCATATATTTT	CASSPSRDSLNTIYF
-	TRBV6-5	TRBJ1-2	-	TGTGCCAGCAGTTACGCCCAGGGTAGAGATAACTATGGCTACACCTTC	CASSYAQGRDNYGYTF
-	TRBV15	TRBJ2-1	-	TGTGCCACCCAGGGGGGCTATTACAATGAGCAGTTCTTC	CATQGGYYNEQFF
-	TRBV30	TRBJ1-1	-	TGTGCCTGGAGTGTGGGGGGGCTGGCTGAAGCTTTCTTT	CAWSVGGLAEAFF
few	TRBV19	TRBJ2-1	-	TGTGCCAGCCGACTAGACCTTAACAATGAGCAGTTCTTC	CASRLDLNNEQFF
-	TRBV11-2	TRBJ1-1	-	TGTGCCACCAGTCAGACACTGAACACTGAAGCTTTCTTT	CATSQTLNTEAFF
-	TRBV27	TRBJ2-1	TRBD2	TGTGCCAGCACGGGGGGCTACAATGAGCAGTTCTTC	CASTGGYNEQFF
-	TRBV27	TRBJ1-1	-	TGTGCCAGCAGTTTATTTCCGGGCACTGAAGCTTTCTTT	CASSLFPGTEAFF
-	TRBV7-2	TRBJ1-2	-	TGTGCCAGCAGCTTAGGAATTCAGGGAAACTATGGCTACACCTTC	CASSLGIQGNYGYTF
-	TRBV15	TRBJ2-3	TRBD2	TGTGCCACCAGCAGAAATAGCGGGAGCGGTACAGATACGCAGTATTTT	CATSRNSGSGTDTQYF
-	TRBV6-5	TRBJ1-1	-	TGTGCCAGCAGTAGGGTCGGGGGGAACACTGAAGCTTTCTTT	CASSRVGGNTEAFF
-	TRBV28	TRBJ1-2	-	TGTGCCAGCAGTTTAGGAGGTGGCTACACCTTC	CASSLGGGYTF
few	TRBV11-2	TRBJ2-7	-	TGTGCCAGCAGCTTAGTGGTATCACCTGCGGCGCAGTACTTC	CASSLVVSPAAQYF
-	TRBV6-4	TRBJ2-3	TRBD2	TGTGCCAGCAGTGACTCGACTAGCGGGAAAACAGATACGCAGTATTTT	CASSDSTSGKTDTQYF
-	TRBV6-5	TRBJ1-6	TRBD1	TGTGCCAGCAGCCCGGGTGAGGGGGCTTATTCACCCCTCCACTTT	CASSPGEGAYSPLHF